This section outlines one T cell receptor beta chain sequence together with its context. The target antigen is unknown. These data originate in a study of cytomegalovirus exposure and HLA in healthy donors. Study-wide points: Rare TCR sequences predominated, though certain public TCRs were found in many donors.

The PCR had 60 Vbeta and 13 Jbeta primers. Using immunoSEQ multiplex PCR, the repertoire was profiled, and TCRdb retains in-frame clones only, with some absent. The repertoire table contains 55,000 to 75,000 clones. This sequence originates from a male donor in good health and CMV-seronegative. Sequenced input: PBMCs.

The DNA for the CDR3 is TGTGCCAGCAGGACAGGGTCCGTTGACAATCAGCCCCAGCATTTT. Amino acid sequence: CASRTGSVDNQPQHF. J is TRBJ1-5 and V is TRBV28; 7 bases line up with TRBD1. V was pared by 6 bases and J by 3 bases, with 8 bases of the junction left unmatched. Per the germline V gene, CDR1 is MDHEN and CDR2 is SYDVKM. CDR3 length: 15 residues. Drawing the rest from reference TRBV28 and TRBJ1-5, the complete variable domain is DVKVTQSSRYLVKRTGEKVFLECVQDMDHENMFWYRQDPGLGLRLIYFSYDVKMKEKGDIPEGYSVSREKKERFSLILESASTNQTSMYLCASRTGSVDNQPQHFGDGTRLSIL.